A single sample is the source of the 4 T cell receptor beta chains below, sequenced in a study of T cells in Graves' hyperthyroidism and ophthalmopathy. Researchers took RNA transcripts and amplified the TCR beta CDR3 regions from them. Primed by the HTBI set, a first-round RT-PCR was run on the TCR CDR3. TCRdb itself ran the multiplex PCR reads through MiXCR, one entry per CDR3 protein. The sample has 30,000 to 45,000 distinct CDR3 sequences, 40% to 60% seen once. Sequencing input: blood. The receptors here all came from a man aged 40-49 years with Graves' ophthalmopathy.

This clonotype is labeled as medium-sized. This chain links TRBV7-8 with TRBJ2-1; no firm D call. Trimming removed 3 bases from V and 2 bases from J, with 5 bases in between. This CDR3 has 13 amino acids. Per germline, CDR1 SGHVS and CDR2 FQNEAQ. The CDR3 nucleotides are TGTGCCAGCAGCTTTGGCACCTACAATGAGCAGTTCTTC. Protein product: CASSFGTYNEQFF.

This clonotype was recorded at least ten times. CDR3 amino acids: CASSRDRSNQPQHF. The CDR3, as DNA: TGTGCCAGCAGTCGAGACCGTAGCAATCAGCCCCAGCATTTT. The chain uses TRBV12-3 or TRBV12-4 and TRBJ1-5, with D unclear. V dropped 5 bases and J dropped 0 bases, with 8 bases sitting between them. This CDR3 has 14 amino acids.

At least ten counts were recorded for this clonotype. V and J are TRBV2 and TRBJ2-1; 7 bases fit TRBD1. In germline, CDR1 is SNHLY, CDR2 FYNNEI. V was clipped by 6 bases and J by 12 bases; unmatched bases: 8. This CDR3 has 12 residues. CDR3 DNA: TGTGCCAGCAGCAAAGACAGGGCCGCGCAGTTCTTC. Translating it yields CASSKDRAAQFF.

The chain joins TRBV7-9 to TRBJ2-1, with 9 bases fitting TRBD1. The germline CDR1 and CDR2 sequences are SEHNR and FQNEAQ (reference sequence). With 7 bases clipped from V and 8 bases from J, the junction kept 6 bases outside the gene matches. CDR3 length: 13 residues. CDR3: CASTGGQGYEQFF. In nucleotides, the CDR3 is TGTGCCAGCACAGGGGGACAGGGATATGAGCAGTTCTTC.